This T cell receptor beta chain was recorded in a study of T cells in Graves' hyperthyroidism and ophthalmopathy. Findings of the study overall: From stable hyperthyroidism, ophthalmopathy was separated by a 13 V-J model.

A remark on this clonotype: Its antigen remains unknown.

Reasons for excluding patients were uncontrolled infection, other autoimmune disease, pregnancy or lactation. The CDR3 regions of TCR beta were amplified from RNA transcripts. The study used the HTBI primer set for a first-round RT-PCR of the TCR CDR3. In TCRdb, the multiplex PCR reads were re-called with MiXCR into one record per CDR3 protein. This table has under 650,000 distinct CDR3 sequences, 15% to 20% appearing once. The TCR was taken from a woman aged 25 to 45 with Graves' hyperthyroidism. The sequenced sample was blood.

The CDR3 here is CASRTGGAYEKLFF. CDR3 DNA sequence: TGTGCCAGCAGAACAGGGGGCGCTTATGAAAAACTGTTTTTT. The chain links TRBV12-3 or TRBV12-4 to TRBJ1-4, with 9 bases lining up with TRBD1. The CDR3 runs 14 residues. The V gene end was trimmed by 6 bases and the J gene end by 6 bases; junction bases not matched to a gene: 5.